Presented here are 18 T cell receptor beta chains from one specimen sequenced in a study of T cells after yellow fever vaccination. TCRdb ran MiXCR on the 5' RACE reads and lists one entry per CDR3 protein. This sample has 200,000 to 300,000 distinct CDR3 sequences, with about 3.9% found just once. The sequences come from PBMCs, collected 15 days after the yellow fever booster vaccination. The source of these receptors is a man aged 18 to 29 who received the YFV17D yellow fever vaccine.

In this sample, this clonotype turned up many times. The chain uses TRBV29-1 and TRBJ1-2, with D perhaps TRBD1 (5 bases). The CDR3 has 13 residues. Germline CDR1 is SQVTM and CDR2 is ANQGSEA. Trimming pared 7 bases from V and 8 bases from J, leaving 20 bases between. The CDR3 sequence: CSAIAPGQVGYTF. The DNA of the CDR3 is TGCAGCGCGATAGCCCCTGGACAAGTAGGCTACACCTTC.

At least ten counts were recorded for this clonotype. In nucleotides, the CDR3 is TGTGCCAGCAGCTTAGTGGCTAGCGGGGGGGATGATACGCAGTATTTT. This encodes CASSLVASGGDDTQYF. The rearrangement uses TRBV7-2 and TRBJ2-3; TRBD2 aligns across 12 bases. V lost 1 base and J lost 6; bases outside the gene matches: 5. Germline V CDR1 and CDR2: SGHTA, FQGNSA. The CDR3 consists of 16 residues.

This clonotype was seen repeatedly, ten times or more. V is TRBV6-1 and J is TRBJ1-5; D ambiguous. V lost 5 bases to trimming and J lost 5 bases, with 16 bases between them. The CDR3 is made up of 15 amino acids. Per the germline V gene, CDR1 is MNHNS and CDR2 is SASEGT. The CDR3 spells CASSPRRVPDQPQHF. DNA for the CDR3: TGTGCCAGCAGTCCCCGGAGGGTCCCCGATCAGCCCCAGCATTTT.

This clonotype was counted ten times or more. As DNA, the CDR3 is TGTGCCAGCAGTTACTTGAGGACGACAGATACGCAGTATTTT. Translating gives CASSYLRTTDTQYF. The chain employs TRBV6-5 and TRBJ2-3; no reliable D call. Trimming took off 1 base at V and 3 bases at J, with 8 bases between the two ends. The germline CDR1 and CDR2 sequences are MNHEY and SVGAGI. The CDR3 consists of 14 residues.

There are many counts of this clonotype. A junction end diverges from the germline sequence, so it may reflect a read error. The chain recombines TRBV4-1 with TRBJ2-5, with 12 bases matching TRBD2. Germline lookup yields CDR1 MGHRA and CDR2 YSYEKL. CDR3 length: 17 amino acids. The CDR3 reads CASSQELAGGPQATQYF. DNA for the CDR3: TGCGCCAGCAGCCAAGAACTAGCGGGGGGACCCCAAGCGACCCAGTACTTC.

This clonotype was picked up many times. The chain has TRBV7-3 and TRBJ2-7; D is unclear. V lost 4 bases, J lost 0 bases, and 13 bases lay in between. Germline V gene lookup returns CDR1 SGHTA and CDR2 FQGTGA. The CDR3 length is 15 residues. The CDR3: CASSWSRTGSYEQYV. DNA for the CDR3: TGTGCCAGCAGCTGGTCCCGGACGGGCTCCTACGAGCAGTACGTC.

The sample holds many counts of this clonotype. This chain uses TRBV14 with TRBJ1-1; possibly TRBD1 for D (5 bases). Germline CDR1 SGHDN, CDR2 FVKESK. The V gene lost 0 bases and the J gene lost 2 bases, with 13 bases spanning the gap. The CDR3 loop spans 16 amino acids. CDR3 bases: TGTGCCAGCAGCCAAGATTTAGTGACAGCCAACACTGAAGCTTTCTTT. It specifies CASSQDLVTANTEAFF.

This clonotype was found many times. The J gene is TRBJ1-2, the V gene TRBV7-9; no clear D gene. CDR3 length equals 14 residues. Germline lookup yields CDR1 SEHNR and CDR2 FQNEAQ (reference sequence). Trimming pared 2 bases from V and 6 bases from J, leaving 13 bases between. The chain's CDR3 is CASSLMAGSDGYTF. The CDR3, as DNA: TGTGCCAGCAGCTTAATGGCCGGAAGCGATGGCTACACCTTC.

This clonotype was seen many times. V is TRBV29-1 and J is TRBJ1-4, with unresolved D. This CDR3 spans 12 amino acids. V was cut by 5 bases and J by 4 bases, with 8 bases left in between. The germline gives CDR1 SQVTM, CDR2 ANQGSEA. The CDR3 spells CSVQSNNEKLFF. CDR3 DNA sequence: TGCAGCGTTCAGTCAAATAATGAAAAACTGTTTTTT.

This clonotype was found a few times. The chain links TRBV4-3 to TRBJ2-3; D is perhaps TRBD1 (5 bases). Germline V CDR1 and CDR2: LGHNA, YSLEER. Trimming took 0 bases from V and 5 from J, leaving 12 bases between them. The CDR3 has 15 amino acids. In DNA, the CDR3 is TGCGCCAGCAGCCAAGAAGGACAACCGGGAGATACGCAGTATTTT. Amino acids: CASSQEGQPGDTQYF.

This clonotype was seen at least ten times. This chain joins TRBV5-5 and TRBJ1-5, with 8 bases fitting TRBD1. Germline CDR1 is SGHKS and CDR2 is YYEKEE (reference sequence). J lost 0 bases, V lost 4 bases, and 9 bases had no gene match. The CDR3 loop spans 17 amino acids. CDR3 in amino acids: CASSRGTGLHSNQPQHF. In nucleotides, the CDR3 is TGTGCCAGCAGCCGAGGGACAGGACTTCATAGCAATCAGCCCCAGCATTTT.

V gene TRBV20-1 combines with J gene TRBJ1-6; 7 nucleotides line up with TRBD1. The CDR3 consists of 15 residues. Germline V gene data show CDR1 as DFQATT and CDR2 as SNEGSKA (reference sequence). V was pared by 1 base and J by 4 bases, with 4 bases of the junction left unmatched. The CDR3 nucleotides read TGCAGTGCTAGAGGTCCGGGACAGTATAATTCACCCCTCCACTTT. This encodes CSARGPGQYNSPLHF.

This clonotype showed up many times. CDR3 in amino acids: CSAPRGNQETQYF. In nucleotides, the CDR3 is TGCAGTGCCCCCCGGGGCAACCAAGAGACCCAGTACTTC. The V call is TRBV20-1, the J call TRBJ2-5; D is tentatively TRBD1 or TRBD2 (5 bases each). Germline V lookup: CDR1 DFQATT, CDR2 SNEGSKA (reference sequence). The CDR3 is 13 amino acids. V was cut by 6 bases and J by 0 bases, with 11 bases left in between.

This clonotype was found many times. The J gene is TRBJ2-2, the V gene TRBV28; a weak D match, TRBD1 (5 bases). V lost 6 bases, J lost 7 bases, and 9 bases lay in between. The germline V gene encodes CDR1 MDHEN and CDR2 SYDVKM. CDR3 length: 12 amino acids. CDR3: CASRGQVGELFF. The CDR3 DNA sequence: TGTGCCAGCAGGGGGCAGGTCGGGGAGCTGTTTTTT.

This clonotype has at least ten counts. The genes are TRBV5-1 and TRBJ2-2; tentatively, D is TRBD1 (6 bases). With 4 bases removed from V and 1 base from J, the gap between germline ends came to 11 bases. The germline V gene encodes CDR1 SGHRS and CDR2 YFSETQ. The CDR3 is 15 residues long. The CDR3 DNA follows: TGCGCCAGCAGCACTGGACAGCTGAACACCGGGGAGCTGTTTTTT. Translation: CASSTGQLNTGELFF.

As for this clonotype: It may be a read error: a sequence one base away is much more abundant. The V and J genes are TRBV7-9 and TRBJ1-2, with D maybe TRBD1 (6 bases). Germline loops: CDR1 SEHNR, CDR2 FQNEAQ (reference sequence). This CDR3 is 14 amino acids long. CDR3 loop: CASSKQGNVYSYTF. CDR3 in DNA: TGTGCCAGCAGCAAGCAGGGGAATGTCTATAGCTACACCTTC.

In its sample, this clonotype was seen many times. DNA of the CDR3: TGCGCCAGCAGCTACGGGACAGCGAACACCGGGGAGCTGTTTTTT. The encoded protein is CASSYGTANTGELFF. The rearrangement uses TRBV5-1 and TRBJ2-2; the match to TRBD1 covers 7 bases. Germline V gene data show CDR1 as SGHRS and CDR2 as YFSETQ. Trimming removed 3 bases from V and 0 bases from J; junction bases left unmatched: 2. The CDR3 has 15 amino acids.

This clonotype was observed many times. The CDR3 DNA reads as TGTGCCAGCAGCAACGACCTACAGGGTTACACCGGGGAGCTGTTTTTT. Protein: CASSNDLQGYTGELFF. The V and J genes are TRBV25-1 and TRBJ2-2; a possible D gene is TRBD1 (6 bases). Germline loops: CDR1 MGHDK, CDR2 SYGVNS. The CDR3 loop spans 16 amino acids. Trimming removed 6 bases at V and 3 bases at J, with 17 bases between. Full variable domain (outside the CDR3, taken from reference TRBV25-1 and TRBJ2-2): EADIYQTPRYLVIGTGKKITLECSQTMGHDKMYWYQQDPGMELHLIHYSYGVNSTEKGDLSSESTVSRIRTEHFPLTLESARPSHTSQYLCASSNDLQGYTGELFFGEGSRLTVL.